This T cell receptor beta chain was identified during a study of T cell changes during pregnancy in multiple sclerosis. The V segment lost 3 bases and the J segment 5 bases; nucleotides outside the gene matches: 5. The CDR3 runs 15 residues. The germline gives CDR1 SGDLS, CDR2 YYNGEE. Sequencing was performed with immunoSEQ multiplex PCR; in TCRdb, only in-frame clones are kept and a portion is missing. The table includes some 69,000 clones, 90% to 95% detected once. This chain joins TRBV9 and TRBJ1-4; TRBD1 aligns across 9 bases. The TCR was taken from a female donor in good health, enrolled as a control in a pregnancy study. Sequencing used peripheral blood, obtained in the second trimester of pregnancy. CDR3: CASSGGTGKNEKLFF. CDR3 bases: TGTGCCAGCAGCGGCGGGACAGGGAAAAATGAAAAACTGTTTTTT.